This T cell receptor (beta chain) was sequenced for a study of blood T cell repertoires in COVID-19. About the study: The samples span acute and convalescent COVID-19 from the United States, Italy and Spain. PBMCs, B-cell-depleted T cells, or T cells provided the cDNA or gDNA that made up the material.

Assay: immunoSEQ multiplex PCR; the TCRdb copy retains only in-frame clones and omits some. The sample has 80,000 to 100,000 clones, 87% seen once; the top ten hold around 4.5%. The receptor's source is a man in his 70s with acute or convalescent COVID-19. Sequencing was performed on peripheral blood.

CDR3 loop: CASSRTRGLDTEAFF. The CDR3 coding sequence is TGTGCCAGCTCGCGCACCCGGGGGTTGGACACTGAAGCTTTCTTT. The rearrangement joins TRBV18 to TRBJ1-1; D is perhaps TRBD1 (5 bases). V lost 6 bases and J 3 bases, leaving 17 bases between the germline ends. This CDR3 is built from 15 residues. Germline CDR1 is KGHSH and CDR2 is LQKENI.